This T cell receptor (beta chain) was identified during a study of blood T cells in healthy people across ages. Study at large: About one barcoded beta molecule per two T cells came from capture by template switching. General study results and limits: A strong correlation was found between TCR beta diversity and the percentage of naive T cells. Roughly linear declines in TCR beta diversity per million T cells occurred with age. Higher diversity, along with more naive CD4+ cells, distinguished long-lived donors from aged donors.

A sample-barcoded 5' primer and a J-beta primer mix were used in a second PCR of about 6 to 11 cycles. TCRdb re-called the 5' RACE reads with MiXCR, one entry per CDR3 protein. The data contain 1.5 million to 2 million distinct CDR3 sequences, 30% to 40% of them singletons. V gave up 5 bases and J gave up 1 base, with 7 bases separating them. CDR1 is DFQATT, CDR2 SNEGSKA, per germline (reference sequence). CDR3 length: 12 amino acids. Of note for this clonotype: Its target is not known.

The origin of this receptor is a young woman in good health. This chain joins TRBV20-1 and TRBJ2-3; the D is unclear. What was sequenced was blood. DNA of the CDR3: TGCAGTGCTTTGACACGCACAGATACGCAGTATTTT. Protein: CSALTRTDTQYF.